This TCR beta chain was sequenced in a study of T cell clonality in common variable immunodeficiency. Study results and caveats: Links between repertoire features and CVID complications were heterogeneity-limited. Reportedly, TCR beta sequences from common variable immunodeficiency showed fewer deletions and N-nucleotide insertions.

Ten or more counts support this clone. Its target is not known. Sequencing ends 3 residues short of the CDR3 end; the germline J gene provides the rest. CDR1 is SGHNT and CDR2 is YYREEE in the germline V gene (reference sequence). The CDR3 runs to 15 residues. The V end was cut by 3 bases, the J end by 7 bases, with 17 bases between. Method: immunoSEQ multiplex PCR; TCRdb's copy keeps in-frame clones and lacks some. There are tens of thousands of clones in the sample, none observed a single time. Sequencing used peripheral blood mononuclear cells. The chain joins TRBV5-4 to TRBJ2-1; D unresolved. The origin of this receptor is a person aged 18 to 75 in good health. The CDR3 is CASSSPSRSANEQFF. The sequenced part of the CDR3 DNA is TGTGCCAGCAGCTCGCCCTCCCGGTCTGCGAATGAG.